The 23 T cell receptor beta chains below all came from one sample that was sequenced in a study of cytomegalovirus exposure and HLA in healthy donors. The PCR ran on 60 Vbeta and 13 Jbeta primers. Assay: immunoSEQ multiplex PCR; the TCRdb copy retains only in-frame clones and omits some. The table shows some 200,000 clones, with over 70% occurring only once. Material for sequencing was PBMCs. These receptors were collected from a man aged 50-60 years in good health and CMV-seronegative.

The chain's CDR3 is CASSRWGGAGSGNTIYF. The CDR3 DNA follows: TGCGCCAGCAGCCGCTGGGGGGGGGCCGGCTCTGGAAACACCATATATTTT. The chain carries TRBV4-1 and TRBJ1-3, with TRBD1 as a possible D gene (6 bases). V shed 4 bases and J shed 0 bases, with 16 bases lying between them. The germline V gene encodes CDR1 MGHRA and CDR2 YSYEKL. The length of the CDR3 is 17 residues.

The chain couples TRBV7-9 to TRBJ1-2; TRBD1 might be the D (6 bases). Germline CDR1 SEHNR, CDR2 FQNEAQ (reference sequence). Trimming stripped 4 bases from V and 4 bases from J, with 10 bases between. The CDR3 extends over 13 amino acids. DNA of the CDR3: TGTGCCAGCAGCTCAAACAGGGCCTATGGCTACACCTTC. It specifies CASSSNRAYGYTF.

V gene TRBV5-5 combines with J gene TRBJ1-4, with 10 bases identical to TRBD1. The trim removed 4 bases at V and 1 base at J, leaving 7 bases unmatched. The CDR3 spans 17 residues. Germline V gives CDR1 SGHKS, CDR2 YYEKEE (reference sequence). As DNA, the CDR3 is TGTGCCAGCAGCCTCGGACAGGGGGGAGGAACTAATGAAAAACTGTTTTTT. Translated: CASSLGQGGGTNEKLFF. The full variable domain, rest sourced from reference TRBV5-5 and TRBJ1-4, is DAGVTQSPTHLIKTRGQQVTLRCSPISGHKSVSWYQQVLGQGPQFIFQYYEKEERGRGNFPDRFSARQFPNYSSELNVNALLLGDSALYLCASSLGQGGGTNEKLFFGSGTQLSVL.

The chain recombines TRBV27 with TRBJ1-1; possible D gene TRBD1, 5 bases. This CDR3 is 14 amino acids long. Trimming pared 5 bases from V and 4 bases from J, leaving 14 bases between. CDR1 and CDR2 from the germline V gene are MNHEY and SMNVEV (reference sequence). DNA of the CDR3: TGTGCCAGCAGTCCATCTCCGGGGGGCACTGAAGCTTTCTTT. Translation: CASSPSPGGTEAFF.

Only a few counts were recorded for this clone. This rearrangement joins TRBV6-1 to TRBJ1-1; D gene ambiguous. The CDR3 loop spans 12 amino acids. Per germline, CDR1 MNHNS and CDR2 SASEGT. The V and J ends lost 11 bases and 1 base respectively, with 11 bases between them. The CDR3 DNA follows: TGTGCCGGCGGGGAATGGAACACTGAAGCTTTCTTT. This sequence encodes CAGGEWNTEAFF.

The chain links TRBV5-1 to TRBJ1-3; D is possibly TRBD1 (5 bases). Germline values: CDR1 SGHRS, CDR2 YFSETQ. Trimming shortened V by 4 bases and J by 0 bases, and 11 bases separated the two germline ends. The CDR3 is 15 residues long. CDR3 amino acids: CASSPTGHSGNTIYF. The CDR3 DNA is TGCGCCAGCAGCCCTACAGGTCACTCTGGAAACACCATATATTTT. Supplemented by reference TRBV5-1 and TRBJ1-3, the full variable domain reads KAGVTQTPRYLIKTRGQQVTLSCSPISGHRSVSWYQQTPGQGLQFLFEYFSETQRNKGNFPGRFSGRQFSNSRSEMNVSTLELGDSALYLCASSPTGHSGNTIYFGEGSWLTVV.

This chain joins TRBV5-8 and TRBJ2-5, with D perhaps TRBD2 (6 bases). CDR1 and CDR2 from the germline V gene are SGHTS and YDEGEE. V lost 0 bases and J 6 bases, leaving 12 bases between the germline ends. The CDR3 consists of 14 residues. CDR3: CASSLAGGGKTQYF. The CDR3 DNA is TGTGCCAGCAGCTTGGCCGGGGGAGGCAAGACCCAGTACTTC.

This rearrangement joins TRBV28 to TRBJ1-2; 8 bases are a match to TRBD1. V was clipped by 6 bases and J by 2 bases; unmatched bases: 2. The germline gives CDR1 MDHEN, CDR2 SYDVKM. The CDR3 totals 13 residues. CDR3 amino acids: CASRRTGNYGYTF. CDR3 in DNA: TGTGCCAGCAGAAGGACAGGGAACTATGGCTACACCTTC.

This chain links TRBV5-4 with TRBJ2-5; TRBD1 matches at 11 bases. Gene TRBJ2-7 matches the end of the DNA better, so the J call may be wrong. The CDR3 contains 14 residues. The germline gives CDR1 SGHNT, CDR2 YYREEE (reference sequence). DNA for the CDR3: TGTGCCAGCAGTTCCGGGACAGGGGGATACGAGCAGTACTTC. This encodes CASSSGTGGYEQYF.

In DNA, the CDR3 is TGTGCCAGTAGTATTCTAGCGGGGGGGCCGTATGAGCAGTTCTTC. It yields the protein CASSILAGGPYEQFF. The rearrangement uses TRBV19 and TRBJ2-1, with 12 nucleotides matching TRBD2. This CDR3 contains 15 residues. Germline-derived CDR1 and CDR2 are LNHDA and SQIVND (reference sequence). The V segment lost 3 bases and the J segment 8 bases; nucleotides outside the gene matches: 5.

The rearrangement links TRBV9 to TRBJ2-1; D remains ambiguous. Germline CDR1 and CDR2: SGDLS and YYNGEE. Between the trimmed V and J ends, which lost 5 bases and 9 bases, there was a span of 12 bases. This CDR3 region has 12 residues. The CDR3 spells CASSLIGGEQFF. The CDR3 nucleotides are TGTGCCAGCAGTCTAATAGGCGGTGAGCAGTTCTTC.

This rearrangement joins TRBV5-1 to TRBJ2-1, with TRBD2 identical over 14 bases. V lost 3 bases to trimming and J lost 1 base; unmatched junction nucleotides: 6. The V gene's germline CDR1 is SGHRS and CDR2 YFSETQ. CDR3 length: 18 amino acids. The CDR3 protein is CASSSGLAGDLSYNEQFF. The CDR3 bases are TGCGCCAGCAGCTCGGGACTAGCGGGGGACCTATCCTACAATGAGCAGTTCTTC.

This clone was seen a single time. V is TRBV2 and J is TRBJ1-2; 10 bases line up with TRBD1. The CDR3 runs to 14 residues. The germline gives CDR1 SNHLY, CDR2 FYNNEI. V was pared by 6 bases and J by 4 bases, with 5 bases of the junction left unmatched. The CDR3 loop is CASRGDRGGYGYTF. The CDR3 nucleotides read TGTGCCAGCAGAGGGGACAGGGGCGGCTATGGCTACACCTTC.

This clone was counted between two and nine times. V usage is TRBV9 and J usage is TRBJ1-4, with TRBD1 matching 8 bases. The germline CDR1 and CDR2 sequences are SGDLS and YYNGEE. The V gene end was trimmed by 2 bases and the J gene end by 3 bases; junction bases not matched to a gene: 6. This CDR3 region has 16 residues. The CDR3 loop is CASSVGQGASNEKLFF. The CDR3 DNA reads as TGTGCCAGCAGCGTTGGACAGGGAGCTTCTAATGAAAAACTGTTTTTT.

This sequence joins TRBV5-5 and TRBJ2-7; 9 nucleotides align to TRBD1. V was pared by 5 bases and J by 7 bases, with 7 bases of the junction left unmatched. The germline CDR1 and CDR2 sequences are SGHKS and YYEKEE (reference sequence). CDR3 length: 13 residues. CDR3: CASRGTGTGEQYF. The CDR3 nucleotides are TGTGCCAGCAGGGGGACAGGGACGGGTGAGCAGTACTTC.

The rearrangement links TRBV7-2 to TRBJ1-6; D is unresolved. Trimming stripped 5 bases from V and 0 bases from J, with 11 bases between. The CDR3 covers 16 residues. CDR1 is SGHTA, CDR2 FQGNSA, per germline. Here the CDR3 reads CASSETRSSYNSPLHF. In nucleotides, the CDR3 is TGTGCCAGCAGCGAAACGAGGAGCTCCTATAATTCACCCCTCCACTTT.

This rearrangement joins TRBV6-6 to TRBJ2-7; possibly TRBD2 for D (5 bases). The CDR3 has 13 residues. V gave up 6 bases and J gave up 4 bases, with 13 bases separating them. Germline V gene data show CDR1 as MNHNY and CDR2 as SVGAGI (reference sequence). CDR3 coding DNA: TGTGCCAGCAGCCTCGGGGTAGAGTACGAGCAGTACTTC. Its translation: CASSLGVEYEQYF.

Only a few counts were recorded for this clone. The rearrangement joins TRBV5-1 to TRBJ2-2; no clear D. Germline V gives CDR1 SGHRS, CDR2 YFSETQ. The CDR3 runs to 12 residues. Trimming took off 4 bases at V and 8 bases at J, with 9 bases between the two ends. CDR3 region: CASSAGHGELFF. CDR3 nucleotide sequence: TGCGCCAGCAGCGCTGGCCATGGGGAGCTGTTTTTT.

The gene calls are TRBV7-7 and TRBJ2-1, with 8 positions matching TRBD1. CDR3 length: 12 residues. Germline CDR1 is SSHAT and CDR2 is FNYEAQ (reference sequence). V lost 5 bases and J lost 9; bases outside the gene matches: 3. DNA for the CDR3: TGTGCCAGCAGCCCCGGACAGGGTGAGCAGTTCTTC. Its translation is CASSPGQGEQFF.

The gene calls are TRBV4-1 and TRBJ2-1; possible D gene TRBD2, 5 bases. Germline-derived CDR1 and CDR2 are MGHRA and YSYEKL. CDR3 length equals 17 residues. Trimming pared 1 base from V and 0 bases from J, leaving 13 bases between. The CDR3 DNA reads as TGCGCCAGCAGCCAAGGGGCCGGGATTAGCTCCTACAATGAGCAGTTCTTC. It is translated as CASSQGAGISSYNEQFF.

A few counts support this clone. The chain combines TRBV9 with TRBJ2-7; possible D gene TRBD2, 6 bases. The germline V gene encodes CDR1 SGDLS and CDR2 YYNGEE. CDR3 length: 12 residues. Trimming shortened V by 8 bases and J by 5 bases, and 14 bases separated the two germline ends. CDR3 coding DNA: TGTGCCAGTGGAGGGGATCGTCACGAGCAGTACTTC. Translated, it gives CASGGDRHEQYF.

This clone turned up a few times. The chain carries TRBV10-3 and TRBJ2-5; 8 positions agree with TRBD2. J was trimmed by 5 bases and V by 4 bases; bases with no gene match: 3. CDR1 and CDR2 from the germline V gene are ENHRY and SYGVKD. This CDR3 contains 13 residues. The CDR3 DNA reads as TGTGCCATCAGTGCGGGAGGGCATGAGACCCAGTACTTC. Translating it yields CAISAGGHETQYF.

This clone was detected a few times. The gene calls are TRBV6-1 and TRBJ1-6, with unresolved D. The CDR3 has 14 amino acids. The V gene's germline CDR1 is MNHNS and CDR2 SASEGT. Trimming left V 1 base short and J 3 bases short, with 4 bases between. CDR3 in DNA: TGTGCCAGCAGTGAAGGCAGCTATAATTCACCCCTCCACTTT. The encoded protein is CASSEGSYNSPLHF.